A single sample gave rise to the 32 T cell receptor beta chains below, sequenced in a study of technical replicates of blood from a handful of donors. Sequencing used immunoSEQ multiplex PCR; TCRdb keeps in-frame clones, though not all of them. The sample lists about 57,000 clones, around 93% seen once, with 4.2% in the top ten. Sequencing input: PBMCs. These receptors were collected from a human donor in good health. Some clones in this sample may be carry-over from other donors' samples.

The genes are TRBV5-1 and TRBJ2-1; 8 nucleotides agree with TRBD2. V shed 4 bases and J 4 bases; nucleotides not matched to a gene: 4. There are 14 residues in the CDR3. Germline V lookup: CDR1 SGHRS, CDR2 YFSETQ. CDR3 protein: CASSGAGGYNEQFF. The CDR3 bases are TGCGCCAGCAGCGGGGCGGGGGGATACAATGAGCAGTTCTTC.

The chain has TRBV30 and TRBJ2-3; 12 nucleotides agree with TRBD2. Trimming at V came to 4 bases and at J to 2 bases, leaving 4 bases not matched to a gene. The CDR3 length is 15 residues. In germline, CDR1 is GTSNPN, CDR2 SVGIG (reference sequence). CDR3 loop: CAWTLAGGYTDTQYF. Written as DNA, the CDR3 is TGTGCCTGGACCCTAGCGGGAGGGTACACAGATACGCAGTATTTT.

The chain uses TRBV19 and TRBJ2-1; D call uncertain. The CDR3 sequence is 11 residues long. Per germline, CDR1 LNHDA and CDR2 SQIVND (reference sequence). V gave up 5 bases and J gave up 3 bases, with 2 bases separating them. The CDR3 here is CASSYYNEQFF. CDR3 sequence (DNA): TGTGCCAGTAGTTACTACAATGAGCAGTTCTTC.

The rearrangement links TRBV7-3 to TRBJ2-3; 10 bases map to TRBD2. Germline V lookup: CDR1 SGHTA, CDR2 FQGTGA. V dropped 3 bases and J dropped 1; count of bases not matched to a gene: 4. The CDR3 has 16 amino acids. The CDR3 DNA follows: TGTGCCAGCAGCTTCCATCTAGCGGGGGGCACAGATACGCAGTATTTT. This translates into CASSFHLAGGTDTQYF.

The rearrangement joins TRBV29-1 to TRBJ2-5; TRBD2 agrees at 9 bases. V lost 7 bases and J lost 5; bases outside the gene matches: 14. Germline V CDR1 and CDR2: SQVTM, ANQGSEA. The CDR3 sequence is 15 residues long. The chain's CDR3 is CSARGGAVGMETQYF. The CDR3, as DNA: TGCAGCGCTCGCGGGGGGGCCGTTGGAATGGAGACCCAGTACTTC.

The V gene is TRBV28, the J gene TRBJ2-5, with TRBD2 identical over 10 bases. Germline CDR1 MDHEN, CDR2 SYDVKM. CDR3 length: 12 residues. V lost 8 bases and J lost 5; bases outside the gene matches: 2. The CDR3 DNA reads TGTGCCAGCTGTAGCGGGAGGGAGACCCAGTACTTC. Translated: CASCSGRETQYF.

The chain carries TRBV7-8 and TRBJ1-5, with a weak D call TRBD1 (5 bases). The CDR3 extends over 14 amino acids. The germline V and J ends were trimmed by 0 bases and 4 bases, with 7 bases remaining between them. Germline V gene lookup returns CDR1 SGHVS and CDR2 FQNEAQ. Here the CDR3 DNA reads TGTGCCAGCAGCTTAGCACGGGGGAATCAGCCCCAGCATTTT. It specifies CASSLARGNQPQHF.

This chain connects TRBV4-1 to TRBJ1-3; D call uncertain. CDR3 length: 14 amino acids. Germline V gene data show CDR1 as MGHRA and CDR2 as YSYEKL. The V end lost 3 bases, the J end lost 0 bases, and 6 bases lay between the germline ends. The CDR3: CASSQGSSGNTIYF. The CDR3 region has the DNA TGCGCCAGCAGCCAGGGGAGCTCTGGAAACACCATATATTTT.

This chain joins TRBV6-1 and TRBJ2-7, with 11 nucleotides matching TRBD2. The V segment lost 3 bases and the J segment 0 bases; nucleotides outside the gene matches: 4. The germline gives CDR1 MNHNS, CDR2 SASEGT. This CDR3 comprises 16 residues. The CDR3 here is CASSDHSGRGSYEQYF. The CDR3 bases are TGTGCCAGCAGTGACCATAGCGGGAGGGGCTCCTACGAGCAGTACTTC.

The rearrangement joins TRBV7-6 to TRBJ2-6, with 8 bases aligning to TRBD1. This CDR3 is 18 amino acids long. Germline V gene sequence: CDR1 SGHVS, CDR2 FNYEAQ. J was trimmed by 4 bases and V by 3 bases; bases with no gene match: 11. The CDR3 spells CASSFRDRNQPGANVLTF. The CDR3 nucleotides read TGTGCCAGCAGCTTCCGGGACAGGAATCAACCCGGGGCCAACGTCCTGACTTTC.

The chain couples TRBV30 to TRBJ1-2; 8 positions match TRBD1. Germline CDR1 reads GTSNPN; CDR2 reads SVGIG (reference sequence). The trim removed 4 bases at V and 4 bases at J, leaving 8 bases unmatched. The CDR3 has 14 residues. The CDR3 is CAWMGGGQVYGYTF. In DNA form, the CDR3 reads TGTGCCTGGATGGGTGGGGGACAGGTCTATGGCTACACCTTC.

CDR3 DNA: TGTGCCAGCAGTCCCCGACTAGCGGCCTACGAGCAGTACTTC. Protein: CASSPRLAAYEQYF. The rearrangement joins TRBV27 to TRBJ2-7; 9 bases are a match to TRBD2. The CDR3 extends over 14 amino acids. With V trimmed by 5 bases and J by 2 bases, 4 bases remained unmatched. Germline-derived CDR1 and CDR2 are MNHEY and SMNVEV (reference sequence).

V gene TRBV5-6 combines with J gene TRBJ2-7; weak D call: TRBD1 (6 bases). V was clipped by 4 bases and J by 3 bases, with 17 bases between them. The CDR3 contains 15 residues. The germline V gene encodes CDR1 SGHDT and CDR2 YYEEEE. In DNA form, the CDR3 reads TGTGCCAGCAGCGGCTCGGGACACTCATTCTACGAGCAGTACTTC. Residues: CASSGSGHSFYEQYF.

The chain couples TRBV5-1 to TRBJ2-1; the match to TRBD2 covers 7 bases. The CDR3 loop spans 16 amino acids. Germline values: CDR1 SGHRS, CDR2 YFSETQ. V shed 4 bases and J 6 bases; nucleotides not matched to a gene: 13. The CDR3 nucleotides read TGCGCCAGCAGCCTACCTGAAGCGGGGAGGGGCAATGAGCAGTTCTTC. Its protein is CASSLPEAGRGNEQFF. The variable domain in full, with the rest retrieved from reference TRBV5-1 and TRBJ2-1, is KAGVTQTPRYLIKTRGQQVTLSCSPISGHRSVSWYQQTPGQGLQFLFEYFSETQRNKGNFPGRFSGRQFSNSRSEMNVSTLELGDSALYLCASSLPEAGRGNEQFFGPGTRLTVL.

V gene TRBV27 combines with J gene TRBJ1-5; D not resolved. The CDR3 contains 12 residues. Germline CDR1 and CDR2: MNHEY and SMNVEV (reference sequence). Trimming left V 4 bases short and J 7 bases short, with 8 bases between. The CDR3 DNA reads TGTGCCAGCAGTTCCGCGGGACAGCCCCAGCATTTT. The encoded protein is CASSSAGQPQHF.

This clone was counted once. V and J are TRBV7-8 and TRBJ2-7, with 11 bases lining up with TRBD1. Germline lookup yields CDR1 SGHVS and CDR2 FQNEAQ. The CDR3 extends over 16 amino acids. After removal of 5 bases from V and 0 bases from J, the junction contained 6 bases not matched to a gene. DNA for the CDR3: TGTGCCAGCAGCCTCCTAGGACAGGGGGCCTCCTACGAGCAGTACTTC. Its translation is CASSLLGQGASYEQYF.

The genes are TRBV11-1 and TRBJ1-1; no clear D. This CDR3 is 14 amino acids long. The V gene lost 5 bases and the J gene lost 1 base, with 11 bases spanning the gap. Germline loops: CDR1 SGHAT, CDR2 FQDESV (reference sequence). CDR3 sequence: CASSRLPQNTEAFF. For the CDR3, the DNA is TGTGCCAGCAGCCGCCTACCCCAGAACACTGAAGCTTTCTTT.

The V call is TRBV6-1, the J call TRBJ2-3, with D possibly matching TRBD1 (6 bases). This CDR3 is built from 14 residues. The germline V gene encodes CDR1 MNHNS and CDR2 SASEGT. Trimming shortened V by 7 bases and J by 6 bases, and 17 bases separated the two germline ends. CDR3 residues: CASMKTGPWDTQYF. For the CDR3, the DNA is TGTGCCAGCATGAAAACAGGGCCTTGGGATACGCAGTATTTT.

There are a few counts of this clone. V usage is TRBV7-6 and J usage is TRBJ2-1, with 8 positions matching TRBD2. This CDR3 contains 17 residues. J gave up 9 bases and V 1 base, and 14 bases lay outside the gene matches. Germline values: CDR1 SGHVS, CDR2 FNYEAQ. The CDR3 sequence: CASSLVPPGLVLAEQFF. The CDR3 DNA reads TGTGCCAGCAGCTTAGTACCCCCGGGACTAGTTCTTGCTGAGCAGTTCTTC.

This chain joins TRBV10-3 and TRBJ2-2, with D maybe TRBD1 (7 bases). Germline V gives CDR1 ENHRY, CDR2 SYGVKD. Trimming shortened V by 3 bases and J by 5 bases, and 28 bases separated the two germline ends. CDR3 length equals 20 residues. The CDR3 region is CAISEHRGLGAGRETGELFF. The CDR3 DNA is TGTGCCATCAGTGAACACAGGGGTCTTGGTGCGGGGAGAGAAACCGGGGAGCTGTTTTTT.

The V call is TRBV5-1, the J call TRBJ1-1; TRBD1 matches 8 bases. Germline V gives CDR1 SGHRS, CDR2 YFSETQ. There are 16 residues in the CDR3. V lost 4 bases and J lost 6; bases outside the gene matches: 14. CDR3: CASSLLQGALVSEAFF. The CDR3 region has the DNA TGCGCCAGCAGCCTCCTCCAGGGGGCGCTTGTATCTGAAGCTTTCTTT. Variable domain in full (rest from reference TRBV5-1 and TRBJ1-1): KAGVTQTPRYLIKTRGQQVTLSCSPISGHRSVSWYQQTPGQGLQFLFEYFSETQRNKGNFPGRFSGRQFSNSRSEMNVSTLELGDSALYLCASSLLQGALVSEAFFGQGTRLTVV.

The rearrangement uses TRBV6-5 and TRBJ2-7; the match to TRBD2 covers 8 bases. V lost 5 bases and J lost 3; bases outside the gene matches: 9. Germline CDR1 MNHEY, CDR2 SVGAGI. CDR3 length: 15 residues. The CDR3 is CASSPDLAGSYEQYF. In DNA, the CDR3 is TGTGCCAGCAGTCCCGATCTAGCGGGTAGCTACGAGCAGTACTTC.

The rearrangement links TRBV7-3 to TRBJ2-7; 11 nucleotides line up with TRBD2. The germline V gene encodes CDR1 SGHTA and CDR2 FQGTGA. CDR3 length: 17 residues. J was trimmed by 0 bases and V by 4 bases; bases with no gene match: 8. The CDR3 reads CASSSGLAGSPSYEQYF. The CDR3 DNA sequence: TGTGCCAGCAGCTCCGGACTAGCGGGTTCGCCCTCCTACGAGCAGTACTTC.

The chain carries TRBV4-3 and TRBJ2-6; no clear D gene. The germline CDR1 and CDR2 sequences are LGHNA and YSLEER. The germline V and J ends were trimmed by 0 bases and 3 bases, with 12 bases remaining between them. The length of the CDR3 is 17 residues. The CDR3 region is CASSQERHIGGANVLTF. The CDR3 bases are TGCGCCAGCAGCCAAGAGAGACATATTGGTGGGGCCAACGTCCTGACTTTC.

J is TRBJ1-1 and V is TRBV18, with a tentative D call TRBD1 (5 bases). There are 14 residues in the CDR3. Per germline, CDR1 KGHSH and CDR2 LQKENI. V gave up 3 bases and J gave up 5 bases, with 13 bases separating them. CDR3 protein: CASSPRVIETEAFF. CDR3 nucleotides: TGTGCCAGCTCACCCAGGGTTATTGAAACTGAAGCTTTCTTT.

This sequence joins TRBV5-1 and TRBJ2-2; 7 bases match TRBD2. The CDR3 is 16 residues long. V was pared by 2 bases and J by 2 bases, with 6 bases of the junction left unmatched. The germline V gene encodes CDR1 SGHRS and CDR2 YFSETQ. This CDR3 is CASSFLSSGNTGELFF. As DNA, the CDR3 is TGCGCCAGCAGCTTTTTATCTAGCGGAAACACCGGGGAGCTGTTTTTT.

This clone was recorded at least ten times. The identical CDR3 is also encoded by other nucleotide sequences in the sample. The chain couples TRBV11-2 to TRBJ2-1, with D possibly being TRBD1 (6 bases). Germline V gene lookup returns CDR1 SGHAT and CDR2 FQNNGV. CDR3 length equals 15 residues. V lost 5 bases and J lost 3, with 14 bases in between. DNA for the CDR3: TGTGCCAGCAGCCTGCGGCAGGGGATCTACAATGAGCAGTTCTTC. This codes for CASSLRQGIYNEQFF.

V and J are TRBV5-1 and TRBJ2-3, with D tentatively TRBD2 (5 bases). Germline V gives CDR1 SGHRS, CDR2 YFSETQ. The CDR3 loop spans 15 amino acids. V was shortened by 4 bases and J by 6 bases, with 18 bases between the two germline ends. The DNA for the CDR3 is TGCGCCAGCAGCGTGTCACTAGGTTCTCGCGATACGCAGTATTTT. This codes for CASSVSLGSRDTQYF. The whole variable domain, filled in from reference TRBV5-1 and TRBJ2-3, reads KAGVTQTPRYLIKTRGQQVTLSCSPISGHRSVSWYQQTPGQGLQFLFEYFSETQRNKGNFPGRFSGRQFSNSRSEMNVSTLELGDSALYLCASSVSLGSRDTQYFGPGTRLTVL.

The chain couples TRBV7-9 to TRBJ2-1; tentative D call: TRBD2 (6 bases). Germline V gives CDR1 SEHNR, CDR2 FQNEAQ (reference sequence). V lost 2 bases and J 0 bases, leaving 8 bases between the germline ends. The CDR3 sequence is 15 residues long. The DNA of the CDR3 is TGTGCCAGCAGCTTACTCGGGAGCTCCTACAATGAGCAGTTCTTC. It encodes CASSLLGSSYNEQFF.

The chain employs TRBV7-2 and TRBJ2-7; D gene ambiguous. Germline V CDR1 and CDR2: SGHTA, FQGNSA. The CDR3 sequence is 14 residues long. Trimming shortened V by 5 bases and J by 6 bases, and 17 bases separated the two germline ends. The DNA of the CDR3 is TGTGCCAGCAGCCCCGGGTTTATGAGGAGCGAGCAGTACTTC. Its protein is CASSPGFMRSEQYF.

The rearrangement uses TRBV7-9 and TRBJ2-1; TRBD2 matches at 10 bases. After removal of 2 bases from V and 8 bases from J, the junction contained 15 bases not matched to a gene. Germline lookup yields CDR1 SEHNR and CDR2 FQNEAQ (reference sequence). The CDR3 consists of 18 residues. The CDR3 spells CASSLKWRLAGVEDEQFF. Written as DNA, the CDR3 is TGTGCCAGCAGCTTAAAGTGGAGGCTAGCGGGAGTAGAGGATGAGCAGTTCTTC.

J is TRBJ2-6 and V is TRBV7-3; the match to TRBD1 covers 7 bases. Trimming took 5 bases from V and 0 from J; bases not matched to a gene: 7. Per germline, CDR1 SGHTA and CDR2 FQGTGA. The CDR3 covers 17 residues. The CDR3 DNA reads TGTGCCAGCAGCGGCCGGGACAGCTCCTCTGGGGCCAACGTCCTGACTTTC. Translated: CASSGRDSSSGANVLTF.